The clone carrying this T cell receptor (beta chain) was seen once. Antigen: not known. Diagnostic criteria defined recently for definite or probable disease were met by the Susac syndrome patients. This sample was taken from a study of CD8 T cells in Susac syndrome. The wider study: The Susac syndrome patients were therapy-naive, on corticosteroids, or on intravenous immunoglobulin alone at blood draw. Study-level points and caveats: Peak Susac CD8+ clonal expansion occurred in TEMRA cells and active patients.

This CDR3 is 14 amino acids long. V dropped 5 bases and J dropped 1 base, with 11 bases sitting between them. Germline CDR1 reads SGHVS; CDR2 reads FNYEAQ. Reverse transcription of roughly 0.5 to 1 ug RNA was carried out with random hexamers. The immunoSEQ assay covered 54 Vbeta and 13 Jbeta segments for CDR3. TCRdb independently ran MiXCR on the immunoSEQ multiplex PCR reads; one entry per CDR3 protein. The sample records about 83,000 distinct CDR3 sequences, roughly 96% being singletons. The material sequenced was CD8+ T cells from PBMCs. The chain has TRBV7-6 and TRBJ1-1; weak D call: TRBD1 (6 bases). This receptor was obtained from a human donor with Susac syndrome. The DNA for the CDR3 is TGTGCCAGCAGCCCTTCGGACAGGAACACTGAAGCTTTCTTT. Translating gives CASSPSDRNTEAFF.